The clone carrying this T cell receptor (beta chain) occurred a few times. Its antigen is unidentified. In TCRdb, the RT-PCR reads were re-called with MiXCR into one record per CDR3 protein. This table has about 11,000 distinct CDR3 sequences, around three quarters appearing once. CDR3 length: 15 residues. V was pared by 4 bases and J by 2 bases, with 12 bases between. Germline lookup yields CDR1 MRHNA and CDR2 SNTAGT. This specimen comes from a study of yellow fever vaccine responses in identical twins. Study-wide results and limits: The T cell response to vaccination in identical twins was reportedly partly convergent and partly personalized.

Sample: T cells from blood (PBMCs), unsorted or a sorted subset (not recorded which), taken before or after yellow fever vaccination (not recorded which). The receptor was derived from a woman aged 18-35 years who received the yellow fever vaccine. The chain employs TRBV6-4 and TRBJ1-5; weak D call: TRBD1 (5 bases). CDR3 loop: CASSASGGGNQPQHF. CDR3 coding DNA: TGTGCCAGCAGTGCTTCGGGAGGGGGCAATCAGCCCCAGCATTTT.